A single sample gave rise to the 4 T cell receptor beta chains below, sequenced in a study of blood T cell repertoires in COVID-19. Profiling relied on immunoSEQ multiplex PCR, and the TCRdb table lists in-frame clones only, not all of them. The repertoire holds a few hundred thousand clones, 75% to 90% seen once, with almost 2% in the top ten. The specimen was peripheral blood. The source of these receptors is a man aged 30 to 39 with active or convalescent COVID-19.

The genes are TRBV5-5 and TRBJ1-6; TRBD1 agrees at 10 bases. The CDR3 is 16 residues long. Germline V gene sequence: CDR1 SGHKS, CDR2 YYEKEE (reference sequence). With V trimmed by 8 bases and J by 5 bases, 10 bases remained unmatched. This chain's CDR3 is CARDLRQGAHNSPLHF. CDR3 coding DNA: TGTGCCAGAGACCTCAGACAGGGGGCCCATAATTCACCCCTCCACTTT. The full variable domain, with the rest looked up from reference TRBV5-5 and TRBJ1-6, is DAGVTQSPTHLIKTRGQQVTLRCSPISGHKSVSWYQQVLGQGPQFIFQYYEKEERGRGNFPDRFSARQFPNYSSELNVNALLLGDSALYLCARDLRQGAHNSPLHFGNGTRLTVT.

The V gene is TRBV4-3, the J gene TRBJ2-2, with D unresolved. Trimming removed 4 bases at V and 0 bases at J, with 9 bases between. The CDR3 extends over 15 amino acids. Germline CDR1 reads LGHNA; CDR2 reads YSLEER. The CDR3 reads CASSPQFPNTGELFF. CDR3 bases: TGCGCCAGCAGCCCCCAATTCCCGAACACCGGGGAGCTGTTTTTT.

The V gene is TRBV2, the J gene TRBJ2-7, with 13 nucleotides matching TRBD2. Trimming cost V 7 bases and J 4 bases; bases outside gene matches: 4. The length of the CDR3 is 14 residues. Germline V CDR1 and CDR2: SNHLY, FYNNEI. The CDR3 sequence is CASTRLAGGYEQYF. Here the CDR3 DNA reads TGTGCCAGCACCCGACTAGCGGGAGGATACGAGCAGTACTTC.

The chain has TRBV9 and TRBJ1-5; tentatively, D is TRBD1 (6 bases). Between the trimmed V and J ends, which lost 2 bases and 3 bases, there was a span of 12 bases. Germline V gene sequence: CDR1 SGDLS, CDR2 YYNGEE. The CDR3 is 15 amino acids. This CDR3 is CASSVGGASNQPQHF. CDR3 sequence (DNA): TGTGCCAGCAGCGTTGGGGGGGCTTCCAATCAGCCCCAGCATTTT.